These 23 T cell receptor beta chains were all obtained from the same sample, sequenced in a study of somatic mutations in cytotoxic T cells in rheumatoid arthritis. Sequenced by immunoSEQ multiplex PCR; TCRdb stores in-frame clones only, minus some. This table holds around 20,000 clones, 65% to 70% found once. The sequencing input was CD8+ T cells sorted from blood. These receptors originate from an adult with rheumatoid arthritis.

This clone is labeled medium-sized. The rearrangement links TRBV6-5 to TRBJ2-7; D is possibly TRBD1 (5 bases). V was cut by 6 bases and J by 1 base, with 13 bases left in between. Germline CDR1 is MNHEY and CDR2 is SVGAGI. The CDR3 loop spans 14 amino acids. The CDR3 protein is CASRPTDSSYEQYF. The CDR3 DNA reads TGTGCCAGCAGACCTACAGACAGTTCCTACGAGCAGTACTTC.

This chain uses TRBV6-5 with TRBJ2-1, with 7 bases that match TRBD1. Trimming took 5 bases from V and 4 from J; bases not matched to a gene: 8. The CDR3 spans 15 residues. The germline V gene encodes CDR1 MNHEY and CDR2 SVGAGI. The chain's CDR3 is CASSPDWDSYNEQFF. The CDR3 bases are TGTGCCAGCAGTCCCGACTGGGACAGTTACAATGAGCAGTTCTTC.

By proportion, this clone is large. The chain carries TRBV9 and TRBJ1-1; D is unresolved. Trimming removed 0 bases from V and 1 base from J, with 4 bases in between. Germline V gene lookup returns CDR1 SGDLS and CDR2 YYNGEE. The CDR3 extends over 13 amino acids. The CDR3 here is CASSVGKNTEAFF. The CDR3 DNA reads TGTGCCAGCAGCGTAGGCAAGAACACTGAAGCTTTCTTT.

This clone was seen a single time. The rearrangement joins TRBV6-1 to TRBJ1-2; 7 positions agree with TRBD1. From germline, CDR1 is MNHNS and CDR2 SASEGT. The CDR3 covers 11 residues. V lost 9 bases to trimming and J lost 2 bases; unmatched junction nucleotides: 0. The chain's CDR3 is CARGGNYGYTF. The CDR3 region has the DNA TGTGCCAGAGGGGGCAACTATGGCTACACCTTC.

V gene TRBV7-8 combines with J gene TRBJ1-2; D possibly corresponds to TRBD1 (5 bases). The germline CDR1 and CDR2 sequences are SGHVS and FQNEAQ. The germline V and J ends were trimmed by 5 bases and 0 bases, with 13 bases remaining between them. The CDR3 runs 15 residues. This CDR3 is CASSAVTDPNYGYTF. CDR3 nucleotide sequence: TGTGCCAGCAGCGCAGTGACAGACCCTAACTATGGCTACACCTTC.

This chain joins TRBV27 and TRBJ1-4; D is perhaps TRBD1 (6 bases). Germline CDR1 is MNHEY and CDR2 is SMNVEV (reference sequence). The germline V and J ends were trimmed by 5 bases and 5 bases, with 9 bases remaining between them. The CDR3 sequence is 13 residues long. CDR3 bases: TGTGCCAGCAGTCTCACAGGGAATGAAAAACTGTTTTTT. Its translation: CASSLTGNEKLFF.

This clone is judged medium-sized. The V gene is TRBV5-4, the J gene TRBJ2-7; a weak D match, TRBD1 (6 bases). V was clipped by 4 bases and J by 2 bases, with 19 bases between them. Per the germline V gene, CDR1 is SGHNT and CDR2 is YYREEE (reference sequence). This CDR3 has 16 amino acids. The CDR3 spells CASSGFDRLGTYEQYF. For the CDR3, the DNA is TGTGCCAGCAGCGGGTTCGACAGGTTGGGAACCTACGAGCAGTACTTC.

CDR3 sequence reads: CASSLAGVGNQPQHF. CDR3 bases: TGTGCCAGCAGCTTAGCTGGGGTGGGCAATCAGCCCCAGCATTTT. The chain carries TRBV7-9 and TRBJ1-5; D remains ambiguous. Trimming left V 0 bases short and J 2 bases short, with 8 bases between. Germline V lookup: CDR1 SEHNR, CDR2 FQNEAQ (reference sequence). The CDR3 is 15 amino acids.

The table lists this clone with a few counts. This chain joins TRBV4-2 and TRBJ1-1, with a tentative D call TRBD1 (5 bases). V was pared by 10 bases and J by 5 bases, with 17 bases between. CDR1 and CDR2 (germline): LGHNA, YNFKEQ. CDR3 length: 13 residues. In DNA form, the CDR3 reads TGTGCCACGGGGGACTTGGAGGGGACTGAAGCTTTCTTT. This sequence encodes CATGDLEGTEAFF.

CDR3 sequence: CASNQGIGGDTQYF. CDR3 sequence (DNA): TGTGCCAGCAATCAGGGGATAGGTGGCGATACGCAGTATTTT. The rearrangement uses TRBV6-5 and TRBJ2-3, with D perhaps TRBD1 (6 bases). The CDR3 loop spans 14 amino acids. The germline V gene encodes CDR1 MNHEY and CDR2 SVGAGI. Trimming cost V 7 bases and J 6 bases, with 17 bases left between them.

V usage is TRBV9 and J usage is TRBJ2-1, with D possibly TRBD2 on 6 matching bases. The CDR3 sequence is 15 residues long. Germline loops: CDR1 SGDLS, CDR2 YYNGEE. Trimming took off 3 bases at V and 3 bases at J, with 13 bases between the two ends. CDR3 protein: CASSGYWGDYNEQFF. The DNA for the CDR3 is TGTGCCAGCAGCGGGTACTGGGGGGACTACAATGAGCAGTTCTTC.

The V and J genes are TRBV2 and TRBJ2-7; D call uncertain. The CDR3 loop spans 11 amino acids. CDR1 is SNHLY, CDR2 FYNNEI, per germline. The germline V and J ends were trimmed by 8 bases and 2 bases, with 7 bases remaining between them. The DNA of the CDR3 is TGTGCCAGCGAAGGAACCTACGAGCAGTACTTC. Translated: CASEGTYEQYF.

This chain connects TRBV15 to TRBJ2-7; tentative D call: TRBD1 (6 bases). Trimming shortened V by 6 bases and J by 3 bases, and 12 bases separated the two germline ends. This CDR3 spans 13 amino acids. Germline values: CDR1 LNHNV, CDR2 YYDKDF (reference sequence). The CDR3 sequence: CATSPGQDYEQYF. The CDR3 DNA is TGTGCCACCAGTCCGGGACAAGACTACGAGCAGTACTTC.

This sequence joins TRBV29-1 and TRBJ2-1, with D perhaps TRBD1 (6 bases). The CDR3 is 12 residues long. The germline V gene encodes CDR1 SQVTM and CDR2 ANQGSEA. Between the trimmed V and J ends, which lost 7 bases and 2 bases, there was a span of 9 bases. The CDR3 here is CSAGGAYNEQFF. The CDR3 DNA reads as TGCAGCGCTGGGGGCGCCTACAATGAGCAGTTCTTC.

In its sample, this clone was seen a few times. The chain has TRBV7-9 and TRBJ2-7, with D tentatively TRBD1 (5 bases). Trimming pared 5 bases from V and 2 bases from J, leaving 13 bases between. From germline, CDR1 is SEHNR and CDR2 FQNEAQ (reference sequence). CDR3 length: 14 amino acids. The CDR3 DNA sequence: TGTGCCAGCAGCAGCACGAAGGGGCCCTACGAGCAGTACTTC. Encoded protein: CASSSTKGPYEQYF. The variable domain in full, with the rest retrieved from reference TRBV7-9 and TRBJ2-7, is DTGVSQNPRHKITKRGQNVTFRCDPISEHNRLYWYRQTLGQGPEFLTYFQNEAQLEKSRLLSDRFSAERPKGSFSTLEIQRTEQGDSAMYLCASSSTKGPYEQYFGPGTRLTVT.

This clone has more than one count but fewer than ten. The J gene is TRBJ1-1, the V gene TRBV28; D is unclear. This CDR3 has 13 residues. Germline V gene lookup returns CDR1 MDHEN and CDR2 SYDVKM. Trimming cost V 5 bases and J 4 bases, with 11 bases left between them. The CDR3: CASSRDSGTEAFF. The DNA of the CDR3 is TGTGCCAGCAGTCGGGATTCTGGCACTGAAGCTTTCTTT.

CDR3 in amino acids: CASSVAVGEEAFF. CDR3 bases: TGTGCCAGCAGCGTAGCGGTGGGGGAGGAAGCTTTCTTT. The genes are TRBV9 and TRBJ1-1, with a possible D match to TRBD1 (5 bases). With 0 bases removed from V and 8 bases from J, the gap between germline ends came to 11 bases. Per the germline V gene, CDR1 is SGDLS and CDR2 is YYNGEE. The CDR3 runs 13 residues. The whole variable domain, filled in from reference TRBV9 and TRBJ1-1, reads DSGVTQTPKHLITATGQRVTLRCSPRSGDLSVYWYQQSLDQGLQFLIQYYNGEERAKGNILERFSAQQFPDLHSELNLSSLELGDSALYFCASSVAVGEEAFFGQGTRLTVV.

The gene calls are TRBV28 and TRBJ2-3, with D maybe TRBD2 (5 bases). This CDR3 is built from 15 residues. With 6 bases removed from V and 2 bases from J, the gap between germline ends came to 15 bases. Looked up from germline, CDR1 is MDHEN and CDR2 is SYDVKM. The CDR3 DNA reads as TGTGCCAGCAGGAAGGACTTAATTCTCACAGATACGCAGTATTTT. Protein: CASRKDLILTDTQYF.

The chain links TRBV6-5 to TRBJ2-2, with D perhaps being TRBD1 or TRBD2 (5 bases each). From germline, CDR1 is MNHEY and CDR2 SVGAGI. V lost 2 bases, J lost 6 bases, and 16 bases lay in between. This CDR3 has 16 amino acids. The CDR3 DNA is TGTGCCAGCAGTTACGGGGGTGAGGTATCAGCCGGGGAGCTGTTTTTT. It codes for CASSYGGEVSAGELFF.

This chain uses TRBV5-1 with TRBJ1-1; 9 bases are a match to TRBD1. Germline values: CDR1 SGHRS, CDR2 YFSETQ. V trimming: 2 bases; J trimming: 10 bases; junction bases outside the gene matches: 6. This CDR3 spans 13 amino acids. The CDR3 region is CASSFLTGGLAFF. CDR3 DNA sequence: TGCGCCAGCAGCTTTTTAACAGGGGGCCTAGCTTTCTTT.

J is TRBJ1-1 and V is TRBV9; 7 positions match TRBD1. Trimming cost V 5 bases and J 7 bases; bases outside gene matches: 5. Per the germline V gene, CDR1 is SGDLS and CDR2 is YYNGEE. The CDR3 consists of 12 residues. CDR3 DNA sequence: TGTGCCAGCAGTACAGGGGAGGGTGAAGCTTTCTTT. Amino acids: CASSTGEGEAFF.

This clone came up a few times. The J gene is TRBJ1-6, the V gene TRBV28, with a weak D call TRBD1 (5 bases). This CDR3 spans 15 amino acids. Germline values: CDR1 MDHEN, CDR2 SYDVKM. V lost 4 bases and J lost 3, with 10 bases in between. The CDR3 DNA reads TGTGCCAGCAGTTCAGGGACCCACTATAATTCACCCCTCCACTTT. Its translation: CASSSGTHYNSPLHF.

This clone has more than one count but fewer than ten. The J gene is TRBJ2-7, the V gene TRBV7-2; D not resolved. Looked up from germline, CDR1 is SGHTA and CDR2 is FQGNSA. Trimming took 5 bases from V and 6 from J, leaving 11 bases between them. The CDR3 runs to 12 residues. The CDR3 is CASSLGGSEQYF. CDR3 nucleotide sequence: TGTGCCAGCAGCCTCGGTGGCAGCGAGCAGTACTTC.